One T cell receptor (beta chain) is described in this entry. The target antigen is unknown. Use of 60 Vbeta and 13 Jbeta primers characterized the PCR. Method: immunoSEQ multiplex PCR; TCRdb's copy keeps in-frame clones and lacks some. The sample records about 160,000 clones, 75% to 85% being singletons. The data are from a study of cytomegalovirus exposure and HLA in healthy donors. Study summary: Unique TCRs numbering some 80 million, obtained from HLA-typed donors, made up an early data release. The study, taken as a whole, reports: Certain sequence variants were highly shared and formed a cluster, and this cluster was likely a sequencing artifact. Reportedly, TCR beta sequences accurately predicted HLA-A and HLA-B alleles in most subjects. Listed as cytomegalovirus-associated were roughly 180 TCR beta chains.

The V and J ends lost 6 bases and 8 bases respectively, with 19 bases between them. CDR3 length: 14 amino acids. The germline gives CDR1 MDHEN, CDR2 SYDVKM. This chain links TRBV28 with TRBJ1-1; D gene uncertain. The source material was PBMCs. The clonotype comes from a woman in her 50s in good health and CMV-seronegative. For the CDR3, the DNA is TGTGCCAGCAGCCGCGATACCAACCCTCGAGAAGCTTTCTTT. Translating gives CASSRDTNPREAFF.